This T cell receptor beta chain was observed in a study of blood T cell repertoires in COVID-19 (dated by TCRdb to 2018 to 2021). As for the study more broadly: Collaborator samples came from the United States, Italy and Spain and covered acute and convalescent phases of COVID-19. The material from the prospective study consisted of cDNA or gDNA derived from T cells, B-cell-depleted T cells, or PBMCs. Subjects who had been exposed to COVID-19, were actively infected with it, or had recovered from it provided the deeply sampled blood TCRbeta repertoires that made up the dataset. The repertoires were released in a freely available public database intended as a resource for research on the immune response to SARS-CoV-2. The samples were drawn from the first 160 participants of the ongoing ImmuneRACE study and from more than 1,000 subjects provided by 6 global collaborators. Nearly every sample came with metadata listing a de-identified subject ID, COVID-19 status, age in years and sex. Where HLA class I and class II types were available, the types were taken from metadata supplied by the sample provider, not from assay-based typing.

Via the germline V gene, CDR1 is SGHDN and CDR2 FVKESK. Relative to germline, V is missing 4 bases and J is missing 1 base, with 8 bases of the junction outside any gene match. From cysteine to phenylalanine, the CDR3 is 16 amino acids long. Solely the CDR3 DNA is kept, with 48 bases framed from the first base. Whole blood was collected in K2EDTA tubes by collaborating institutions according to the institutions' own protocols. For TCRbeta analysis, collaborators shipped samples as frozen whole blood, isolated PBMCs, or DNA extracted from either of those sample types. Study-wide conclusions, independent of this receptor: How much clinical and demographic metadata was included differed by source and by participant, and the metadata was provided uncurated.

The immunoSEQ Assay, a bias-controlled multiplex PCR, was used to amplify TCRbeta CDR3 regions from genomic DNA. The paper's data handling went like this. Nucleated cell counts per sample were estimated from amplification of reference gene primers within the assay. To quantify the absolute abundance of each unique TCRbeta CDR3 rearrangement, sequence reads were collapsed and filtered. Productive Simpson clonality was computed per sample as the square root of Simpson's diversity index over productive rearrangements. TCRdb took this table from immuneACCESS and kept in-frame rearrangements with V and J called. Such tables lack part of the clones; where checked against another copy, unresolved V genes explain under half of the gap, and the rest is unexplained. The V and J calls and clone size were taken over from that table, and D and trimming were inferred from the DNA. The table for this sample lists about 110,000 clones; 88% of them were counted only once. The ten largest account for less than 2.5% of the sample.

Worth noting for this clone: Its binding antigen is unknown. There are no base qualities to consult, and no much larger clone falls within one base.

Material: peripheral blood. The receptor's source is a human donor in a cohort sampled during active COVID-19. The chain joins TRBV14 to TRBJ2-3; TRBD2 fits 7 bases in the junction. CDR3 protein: CASSPGTGGRTDTQYF. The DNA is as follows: TGTGCCAGCAGCCCGGGAACGGGGGGACGCACAGATACGCAGTATTTT.